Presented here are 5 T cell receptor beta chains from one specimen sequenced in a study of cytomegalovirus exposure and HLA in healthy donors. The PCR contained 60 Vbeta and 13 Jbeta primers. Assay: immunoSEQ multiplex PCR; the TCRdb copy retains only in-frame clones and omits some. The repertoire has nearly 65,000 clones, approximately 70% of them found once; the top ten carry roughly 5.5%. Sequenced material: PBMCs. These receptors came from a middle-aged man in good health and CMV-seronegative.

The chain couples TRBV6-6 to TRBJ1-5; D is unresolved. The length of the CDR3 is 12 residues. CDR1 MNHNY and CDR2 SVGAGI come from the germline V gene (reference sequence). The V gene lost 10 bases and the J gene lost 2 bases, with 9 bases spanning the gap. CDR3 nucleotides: TGTGCCATAGCTGGCGGCAATCAGCCCCAGCATTTT. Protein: CAIAGGNQPQHF.

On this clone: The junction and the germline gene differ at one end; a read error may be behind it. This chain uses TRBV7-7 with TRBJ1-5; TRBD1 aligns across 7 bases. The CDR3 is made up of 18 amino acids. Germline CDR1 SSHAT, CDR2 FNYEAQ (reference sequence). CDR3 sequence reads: CASSPKIDRAYSNQPQHF. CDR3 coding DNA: TGTGCTAGCAGCCCGAAAATCGACAGGGCGTATAGCAATCAGCCCCAGCATTTT.

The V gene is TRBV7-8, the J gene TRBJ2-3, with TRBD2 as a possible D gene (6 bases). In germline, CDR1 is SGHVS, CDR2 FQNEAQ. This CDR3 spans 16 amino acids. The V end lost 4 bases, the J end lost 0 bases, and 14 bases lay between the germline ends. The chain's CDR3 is CASSSGVGASTDTQYF. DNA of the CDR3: TGTGCCAGCAGCTCGGGGGTCGGGGCTAGCACAGATACGCAGTATTTT.

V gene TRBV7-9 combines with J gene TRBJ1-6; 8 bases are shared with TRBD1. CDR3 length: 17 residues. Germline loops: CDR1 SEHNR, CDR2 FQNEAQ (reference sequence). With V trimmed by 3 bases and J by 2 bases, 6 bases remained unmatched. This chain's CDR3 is CASSFRRQGTYNSPLHF. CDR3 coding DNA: TGTGCCAGCAGCTTCAGAAGACAGGGGACCTATAATTCACCCCTCCACTTT.

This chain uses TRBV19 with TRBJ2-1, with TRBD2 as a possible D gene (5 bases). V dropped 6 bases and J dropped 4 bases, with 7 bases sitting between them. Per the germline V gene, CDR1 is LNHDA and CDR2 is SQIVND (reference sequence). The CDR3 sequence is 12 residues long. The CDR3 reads CASRDFYNEQFF. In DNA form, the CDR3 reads TGTGCCAGTAGGGACTTTTACAATGAGCAGTTCTTC.